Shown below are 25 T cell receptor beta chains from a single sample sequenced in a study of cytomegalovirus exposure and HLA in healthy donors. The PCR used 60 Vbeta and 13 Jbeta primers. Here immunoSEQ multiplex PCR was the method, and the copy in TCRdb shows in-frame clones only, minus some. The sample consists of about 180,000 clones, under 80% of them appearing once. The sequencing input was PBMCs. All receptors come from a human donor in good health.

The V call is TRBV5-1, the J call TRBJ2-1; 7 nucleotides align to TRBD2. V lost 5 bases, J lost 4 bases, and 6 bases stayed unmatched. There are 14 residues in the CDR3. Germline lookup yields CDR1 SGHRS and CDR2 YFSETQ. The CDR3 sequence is CASSGSGGYNEQFF. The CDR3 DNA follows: TGCGCCAGCAGTGGGTCGGGGGGATACAATGAGCAGTTCTTC.

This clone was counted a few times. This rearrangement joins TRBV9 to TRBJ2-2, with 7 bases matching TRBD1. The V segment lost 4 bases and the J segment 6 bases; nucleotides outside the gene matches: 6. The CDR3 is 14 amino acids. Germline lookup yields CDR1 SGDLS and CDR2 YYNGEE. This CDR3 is CASSLSQGSGELFF. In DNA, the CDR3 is TGTGCCAGCAGCCTGTCACAGGGGTCCGGGGAGCTGTTTTTT.

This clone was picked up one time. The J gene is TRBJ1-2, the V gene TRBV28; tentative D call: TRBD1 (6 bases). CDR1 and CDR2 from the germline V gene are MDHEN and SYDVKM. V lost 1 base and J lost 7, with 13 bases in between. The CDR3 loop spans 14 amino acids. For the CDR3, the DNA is TGTGCCAGCAGTTTATTAGACAGGCACTCTGGCTACACCTTC. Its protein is CASSLLDRHSGYTF.

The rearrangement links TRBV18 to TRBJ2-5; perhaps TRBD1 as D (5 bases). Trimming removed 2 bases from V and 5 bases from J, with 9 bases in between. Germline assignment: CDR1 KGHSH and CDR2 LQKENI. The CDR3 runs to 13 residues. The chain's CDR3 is CASSPGAAETQYF. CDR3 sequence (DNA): TGTGCCAGCTCACCAGGGGCGGCCGAGACCCAGTACTTC.

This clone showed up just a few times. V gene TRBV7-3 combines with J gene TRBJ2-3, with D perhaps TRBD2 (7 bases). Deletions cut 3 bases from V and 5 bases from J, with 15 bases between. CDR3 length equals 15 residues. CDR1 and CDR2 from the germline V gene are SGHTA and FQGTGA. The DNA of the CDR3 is TGTGCCAGCAGCTTTTCGGGGGGCTTTGAAGATACGCAGTATTTT. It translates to CASSFSGGFEDTQYF.

CDR3 loop: CASSDGTYSNQPQHF. Here the CDR3 DNA reads TGTGCCAGCAGTGATGGGACATATAGCAATCAGCCCCAGCATTTT. The chain uses TRBV2 and TRBJ1-5; tentatively, D is TRBD1 (6 bases). The germline V gene has CDR1 SNHLY and CDR2 FYNNEI. V gave up 3 bases and J gave up 0 bases, with 9 bases separating them. CDR3 size: 15 residues.

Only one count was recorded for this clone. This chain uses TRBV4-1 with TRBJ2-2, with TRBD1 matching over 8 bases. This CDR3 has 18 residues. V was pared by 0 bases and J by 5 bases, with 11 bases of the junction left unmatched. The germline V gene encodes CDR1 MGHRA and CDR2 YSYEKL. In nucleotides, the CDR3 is TGCGCCAGCAGCCAAGACAGGGGGCGCACAGGAAGGACCGGGGAGCTGTTTTTT. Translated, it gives CASSQDRGRTGRTGELFF.

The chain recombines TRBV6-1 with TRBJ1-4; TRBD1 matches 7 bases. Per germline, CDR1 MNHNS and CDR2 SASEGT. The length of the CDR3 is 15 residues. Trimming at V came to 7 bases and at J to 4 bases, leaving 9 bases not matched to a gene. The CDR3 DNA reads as TGTGCCAGCACCTCAAGGGGGCAGAATAATGAAAAACTGTTTTTT. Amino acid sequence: CASTSRGQNNEKLFF.

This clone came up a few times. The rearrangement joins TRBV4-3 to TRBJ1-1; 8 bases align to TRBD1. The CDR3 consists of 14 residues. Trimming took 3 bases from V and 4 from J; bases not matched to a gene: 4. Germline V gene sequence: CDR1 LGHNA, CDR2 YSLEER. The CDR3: CASSHLDRGTEAFF. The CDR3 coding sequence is TGCGCCAGCAGCCACCTAGACAGGGGCACTGAAGCTTTCTTT.

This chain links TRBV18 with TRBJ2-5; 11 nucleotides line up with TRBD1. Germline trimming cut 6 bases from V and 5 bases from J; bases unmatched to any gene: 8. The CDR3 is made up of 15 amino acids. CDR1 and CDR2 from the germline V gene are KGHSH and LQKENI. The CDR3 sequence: CASSSDRGRGETQYF. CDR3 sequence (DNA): TGTGCCAGCTCGTCGGACAGGGGGCGCGGGGAGACCCAGTACTTC. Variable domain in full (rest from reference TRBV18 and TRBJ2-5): NAGVMQNPRHLVRRRGQEARLRCSPMKGHSHVYWYRQLPEEGLKFMVYLQKENIIDESGMPKERFSAEFPKEGPSILRIQQVVRGDSAAYFCASSSDRGRGETQYFGPGTRLLVL.

CDR3 nucleotides: TGTGCCAGCAGCTCCTCCAGGACAGGGGATACTAATGAAAAACTGTTTTTT. As protein: CASSSSRTGDTNEKLFF. This chain joins TRBV7-2 and TRBJ1-4, with 9 positions matching TRBD1. J was trimmed by 2 bases and V by 4 bases; bases with no gene match: 8. CDR3 length: 17 amino acids. Germline CDR1 is SGHTA and CDR2 is FQGNSA. Looking up the rest from reference TRBV7-2 and TRBJ1-4 gives the full variable domain: GAGVSQSPSNKVTEKGKDVELRCDPISGHTALYWYRQSLGQGLEFLIYFQGNSAPDKSGLPSDRFSAERTGGSVSTLTIQRTQQEDSAVYLCASSSSRTGDTNEKLFFGSGTQLSVL.

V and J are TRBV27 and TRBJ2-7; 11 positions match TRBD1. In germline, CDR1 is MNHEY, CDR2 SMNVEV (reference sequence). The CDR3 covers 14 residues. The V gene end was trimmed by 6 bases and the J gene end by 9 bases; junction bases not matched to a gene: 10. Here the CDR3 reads CASRPGTGGLWQYF. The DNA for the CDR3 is TGTGCCAGCAGACCCGGGACAGGGGGTCTATGGCAGTACTTC.

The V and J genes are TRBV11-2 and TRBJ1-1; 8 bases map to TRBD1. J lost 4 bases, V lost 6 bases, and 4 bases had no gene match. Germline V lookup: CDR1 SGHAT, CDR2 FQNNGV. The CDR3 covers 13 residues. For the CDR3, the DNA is TGTGCCAGCAGTCCAACAGGGGGCACTGAAGCTTTCTTT. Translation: CASSPTGGTEAFF.

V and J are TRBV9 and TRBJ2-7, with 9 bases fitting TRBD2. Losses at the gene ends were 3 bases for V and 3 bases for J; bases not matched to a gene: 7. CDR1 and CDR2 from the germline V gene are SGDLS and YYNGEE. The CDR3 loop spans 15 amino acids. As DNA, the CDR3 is TGTGCCAGCAGCGAGAAGGGACTAGCTGACTACGAGCAGTACTTC. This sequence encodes CASSEKGLADYEQYF.

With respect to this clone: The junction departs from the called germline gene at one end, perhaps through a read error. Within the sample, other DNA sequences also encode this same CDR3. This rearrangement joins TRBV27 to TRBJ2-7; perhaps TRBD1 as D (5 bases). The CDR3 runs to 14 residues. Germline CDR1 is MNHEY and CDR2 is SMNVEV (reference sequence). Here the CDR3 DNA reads TGTGCTAGCAGTCCCTACTCAGGGACCTACGAGCAGTACTTC. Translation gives CASSPYSGTYEQYF.

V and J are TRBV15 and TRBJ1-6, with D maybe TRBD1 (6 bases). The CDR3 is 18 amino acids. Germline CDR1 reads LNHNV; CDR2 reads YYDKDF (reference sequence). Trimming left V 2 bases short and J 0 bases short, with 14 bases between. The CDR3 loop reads CATSRNGGASSYNSPLHF. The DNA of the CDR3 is TGTGCCACCAGCAGAAATGGGGGGGCCAGCTCCTATAATTCACCCCTCCACTTT.

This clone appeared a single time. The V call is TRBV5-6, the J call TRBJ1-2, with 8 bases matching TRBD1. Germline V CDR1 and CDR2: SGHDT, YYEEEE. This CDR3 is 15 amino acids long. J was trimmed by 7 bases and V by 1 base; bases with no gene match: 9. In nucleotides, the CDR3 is TGTGCCAGCAGCTTGTATGCCAGGGGGCCTCGTGGCTACACCTTC. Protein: CASSLYARGPRGYTF. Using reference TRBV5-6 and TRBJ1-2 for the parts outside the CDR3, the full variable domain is DAGVTQSPTHLIKTRGQQVTLRCSPKSGHDTVSWYQQALGQGPQFIFQYYEEEERQRGNFPDRFSGHQFPNYSSELNVNALLLGDSALYLCASSLYARGPRGYTFGSGTRLTVV.

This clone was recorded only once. Written as DNA, the CDR3 is TGTGCCAGCAGCACGGGACTAACAATCAATGAGCAGTTCTTC. Protein sequence: CASSTGLTINEQFF. This chain joins TRBV5-4 and TRBJ2-1; the match to TRBD2 covers 7 bases. V lost 4 bases to trimming and J lost 6 bases; unmatched junction nucleotides: 7. The CDR3 sequence is 14 residues long. The germline CDR1 and CDR2 sequences are SGHNT and YYREEE (reference sequence).

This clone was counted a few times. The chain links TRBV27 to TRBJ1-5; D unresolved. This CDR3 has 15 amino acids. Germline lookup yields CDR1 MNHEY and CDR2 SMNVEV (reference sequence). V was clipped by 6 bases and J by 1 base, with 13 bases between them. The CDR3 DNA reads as TGTGCCAGCAGACCGGGTGTTTTGAGCAATCAGCCCCAGCATTTT. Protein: CASRPGVLSNQPQHF.

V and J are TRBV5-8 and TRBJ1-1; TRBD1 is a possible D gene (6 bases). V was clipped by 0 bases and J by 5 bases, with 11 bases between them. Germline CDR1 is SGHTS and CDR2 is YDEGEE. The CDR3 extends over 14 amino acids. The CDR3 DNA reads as TGTGCCAGCAGCTTGGACAGGGAAGGGACTGAAGCTTTCTTT. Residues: CASSLDREGTEAFF.

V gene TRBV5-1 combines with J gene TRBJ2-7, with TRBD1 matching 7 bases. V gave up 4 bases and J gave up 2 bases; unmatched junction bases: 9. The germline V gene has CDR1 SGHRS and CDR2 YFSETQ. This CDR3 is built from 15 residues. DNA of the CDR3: TGCGCCAGCAGCACGACCGGGACAGTCGCCTACGAGCAGTACTTC. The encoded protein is CASSTTGTVAYEQYF.

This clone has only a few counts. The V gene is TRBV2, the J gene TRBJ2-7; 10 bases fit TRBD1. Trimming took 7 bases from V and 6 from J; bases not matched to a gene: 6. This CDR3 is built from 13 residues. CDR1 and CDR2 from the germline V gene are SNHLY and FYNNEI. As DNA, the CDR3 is TGTGCCAGCACTGGGACAGGGGTTGGCGAGCAGTACTTC. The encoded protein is CASTGTGVGEQYF.

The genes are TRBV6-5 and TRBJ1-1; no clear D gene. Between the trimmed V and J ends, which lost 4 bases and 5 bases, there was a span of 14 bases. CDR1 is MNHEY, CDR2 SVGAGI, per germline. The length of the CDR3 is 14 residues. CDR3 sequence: CASSFLRAETEAFF. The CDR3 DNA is TGTGCCAGCAGTTTCCTGAGGGCGGAAACTGAAGCTTTCTTT.

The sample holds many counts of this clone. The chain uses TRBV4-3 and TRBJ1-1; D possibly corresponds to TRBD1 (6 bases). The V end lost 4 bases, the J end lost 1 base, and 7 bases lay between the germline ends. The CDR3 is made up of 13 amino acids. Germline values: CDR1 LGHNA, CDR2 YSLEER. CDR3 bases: TGCGCCAGCAGCCTGGACAGGAACACTGAAGCTTTCTTT. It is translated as CASSLDRNTEAFF.

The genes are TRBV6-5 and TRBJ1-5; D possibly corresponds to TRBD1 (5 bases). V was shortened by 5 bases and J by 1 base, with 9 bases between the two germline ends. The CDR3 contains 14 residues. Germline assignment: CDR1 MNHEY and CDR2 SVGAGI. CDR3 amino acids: CASSLQGSNQPQHF. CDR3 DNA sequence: TGTGCCAGCAGTCTTCAGGGAAGCAATCAGCCCCAGCATTTT.